This is a list of T cell receptor beta chains from one sample in a study of blood T cells in healthy people across ages. TCRdb fed the 5' RACE reads into MiXCR, producing one record per CDR3 protein. Counted here are 1.5 million to 2 million distinct CDR3 sequences, around half occurring once; the ten biggest clones make up over 2%. Material for sequencing was blood. The receptors here all came from a woman aged 40 to 55 in good health. Each CDR3 is given with its conserved first and last residue. Fields, in order: J gene, V gene, clone size, D gene, CDR3 DNA, CDR3 protein. A D gene is named only where the DNA matches it firmly. The listing skips clone size in some rows; elsewhere it reads once, few, many or a size class.

TRBJ2-3 TRBV6-1 once - TGTGCCAGCAGTGAAAGCGAGACAGGCTTCACAGATACGCAGTATTTT CASSESETGFTDTQYF
TRBJ2-7 TRBV6-6 - - TGTGCCAGCAGTTACTCAGGGAGAGCATCCTACGAGCAGTACTTC CASSYSGRASYEQYF
TRBJ2-5 TRBV6-1 few TRBD1 TGTGCCAGCACTGACCTCGGGGACAGGGGGAAGACCCAGTACTTC CASTDLGDRGKTQYF
TRBJ2-4 TRBV27 - - TGTGCCAGCAGTTTCCACTCGGATTGGCAGGCCAAAAACATTCAGTACTTC CASSFHSDWQAKNIQYF
TRBJ2-7 TRBV20-1 few TRBD2 TGCAGTGCTCCTAGCGGGGGACCTCGGGTGCAGTACTTC CSAPSGGPRVQYF
TRBJ2-7 TRBV20-1 - - TGCAGTGCTAGTAGTATGGGACTTCCGACCTACAATGAGCAGTACTTC CSASSMGLPTYNEQYF
TRBJ2-7 TRBV27 - - TGTGCCAGCAGGAGCCTGGGCTCAGTCCTCTACGAGCAGTACTTC CASRSLGSVLYEQYF
TRBJ2-3 TRBV7-8 few - TGTGCCAGCAGCCAGGGACGGGGGCGCGACACAGATACGCAGTATTTT CASSQGRGRDTDTQYF
TRBJ1-4 TRBV4-1 few TRBD1 TGCGCCAGCAGCCAGAACAGGGGATCTTATGAAAAACTGTTTTTT CASSQNRGSYEKLFF
TRBJ2-4 TRBV5-1 - - TGCGCCAGCAGCCAAACAGAGATAATTTCCAAAAACATTCAGTACTTC CASSQTEIISKNIQYF
TRBJ2-5 TRBV4-2 - - TGTGCCAGCAGCCTTCTGACGGGGGACCAAGAGACCCAGTACTTC CASSLLTGDQETQYF
TRBJ2-1 TRBV6-2/TRBV6-3 - - TGTGCCAGCAGTTACTCGAAGGGTACCGGGACGACTTACAATGAGCAGTTCTTC CASSYSKGTGTTYNEQFF
TRBJ1-4 TRBV25-1 few TRBD1 TGTGCCAGCAGTACCCCCGGGACAGGGGTTGCAACTAATGAAAAACTGTTTTTT CASSTPGTGVATNEKLFF
TRBJ2-7 TRBV12-5 - TRBD1 TGTGCTAGTGGTTTTGAGGGGGCCCTCGGCGAGCAGTACTTC CASGFEGALGEQYF
TRBJ2-7 TRBV10-3 - TRBD1 TGTGCCATCAGTTCGGGACAGGGGACGAATGAGCAGTACTTC CAISSGQGTNEQYF
TRBJ2-1 TRBV28 few TRBD1 TGTGCCAGCAGTTTCCCGGGACAGTACAATGAGCAGTTCTTC CASSFPGQYNEQFF
TRBJ2-5 TRBV4-3 - TRBD1 TGCGCCAGCAGCCCAGGAGTATTGGTGGGACAGTGGAAGACCCAGTACTTC CASSPGVLVGQWKTQYF
TRBJ2-7 TRBV6-6 - TRBD2 TGTGCCAGCAGGACTAACCCCGGGACTAGCGGATACAATGAGCAGTACTTC CASRTNPGTSGYNEQYF
TRBJ2-1 TRBV20-1 - TRBD2 TGCAGTGCTACACCCGGGACTAGCGGGGTCAGCTCCTACAATGAGCAGTTCTTC CSATPGTSGVSSYNEQFF
TRBJ2-3 TRBV5-1 - TRBD1 TGCGCCAGCAGCCCGACCGGGACAGAAGTTGGGTATCGCACAGATACGCAGTATTTT CASSPTGTEVGYRTDTQYF
TRBJ1-5 TRBV18 - - TGTGCCAGCTCCCTCATTGGGGAGGAAAATCAGCCCCAGCATTTT CASSLIGEENQPQHF
TRBJ2-5 TRBV7-2 many - TGTGCCAGCAGCTTAGGGCGGGGAGGCCAAGAGACCCAGTACTTC CASSLGRGGQETQYF
TRBJ2-7 TRBV20-1 - - TGCAGTGCTAGAGAGCTCTGGGGATCTGGAGCCGAGCAGTACTTC CSARELWGSGAEQYF
TRBJ1-2 TRBV10-3 - TRBD1 TGTGCCATCCGCGAGGGCCGGGACAGCAGTGGCTACACCTTC CAIREGRDSSGYTF
TRBJ2-5 TRBV6-1 few - TGTGCCAGCAGTGAAACTCTAAACTGGGAAGAGACCCAGTACTTC CASSETLNWEETQYF
TRBJ2-4 TRBV28 few - TGTGCCAGCAGTTTAAGATCCAGAGGATTAGCCAAAAACATTCAGTACTTC CASSLRSRGLAKNIQYF
TRBJ2-3 TRBV4-2 - TRBD2 TGTGCCAGCAGCCAAGATCCTGGGACTAGCGGGGACTTTCAACCTGCCACAGATACGCAGTATTTT CASSQDPGTSGDFQPATDTQYF